What follows are 21 T cell receptor beta chains derived from one specimen sequenced in a study of OX40 agonist ivuxolimab in advanced cancers. The data were produced by immunoSEQ multiplex PCR, yet TCRdb's version contains in-frame clones alone and is incomplete. There are around 110,000 clones in the sample; 85% to 95% occur only once, and 0.15% to 0.17% lies in the top ten. The sample here was CD4+ or CD8+ T cells sorted from blood, taken in a trial of the OX40 agonist ivuxolimab. The source is an adult with an advanced solid tumor such as melanoma, head and neck, liver or kidney cancer.

V gene TRBV4-3 combines with J gene TRBJ2-7; D is perhaps TRBD1 (6 bases). V was cut by 0 bases and J by 2 bases, with 14 bases left in between. The CDR3 length is 16 residues. Looked up from germline, CDR1 is LGHNA and CDR2 is YSLEER. The CDR3 spells CASSQDSGTPPYEQYF. The CDR3 DNA follows: TGCGCCAGCAGCCAAGATTCAGGGACACCACCCTACGAGCAGTACTTC.

CDR3 DNA sequence: TGTGCCAGCAGTCTGGGGCGGAGGAGCTCCTACGAGCAGTACTTC. The encoded protein is CASSLGRRSSYEQYF. V gene TRBV27 combines with J gene TRBJ2-7; D might be TRBD1 or TRBD2, each matching 5 bases. CDR1 MNHEY and CDR2 SMNVEV come from the germline V gene (reference sequence). The V end was cut by 5 bases, the J end by 0 bases, with 14 bases between. CDR3 length: 15 amino acids.

The chain combines TRBV5-1 with TRBJ2-7; possible D gene TRBD1, 5 bases. The CDR3 covers 13 residues. V was shortened by 4 bases and J by 3 bases, with 11 bases between the two germline ends. Germline CDR1 SGHRS, CDR2 YFSETQ. This CDR3 is CASSLRDRYEQYF. CDR3 DNA: TGCGCCAGCAGCCTCAGGGATCGCTACGAGCAGTACTTC.

The gene calls are TRBV27 and TRBJ2-3, with D possibly matching TRBD2 (5 bases). This CDR3 spans 20 amino acids. CDR1 and CDR2 from the germline V gene are MNHEY and SMNVEV (reference sequence). Trimming took 5 bases from V and 4 from J, leaving 31 bases between them. CDR3 in amino acids: CASSGSVLVGTQKEADTQYF. The DNA for the CDR3 is TGTGCCAGCAGTGGATCCGTACTCGTGGGCACGCAAAAGGAGGCAGATACGCAGTATTTT.

The chain has TRBV7-3 and TRBJ2-1; either TRBD1 or TRBD2 may supply D (5 bases each). Germline V gene sequence: CDR1 SGHTA, CDR2 FQGTGA. The CDR3 is 15 amino acids. V shed 5 bases and J shed 5 bases, with 16 bases lying between them. In nucleotides, the CDR3 is TGTGCCAGCAGCCCGGGGACCCATGTCGACAATGAGCAGTTCTTC. This translates into CASSPGTHVDNEQFF.

CDR3 sequence reads: CASSQKTGGGAEAFF. The CDR3 DNA follows: TGCGCCAGCAGCCAAAAGACAGGGGGGGGAGCTGAAGCTTTCTTT. This chain joins TRBV4-3 and TRBJ1-1, with TRBD1 matching over 9 bases. V trimming: 2 bases; J trimming: 6 bases; junction bases outside the gene matches: 7. This CDR3 region has 15 residues. Per germline, CDR1 LGHNA and CDR2 YSLEER.

The chain has TRBV5-1 and TRBJ2-3; 9 positions agree with TRBD2. This CDR3 spans 16 amino acids. V lost 2 bases to trimming and J lost 1 base; unmatched junction nucleotides: 5. CDR1 SGHRS and CDR2 YFSETQ come from the germline V gene. CDR3 coding DNA: TGCGCCAGCAGCTTCCAGACTAGCGGAGGCACAGATACGCAGTATTTT. Its protein is CASSFQTSGGTDTQYF.

Only one count was recorded for this clone. The chain couples TRBV15 to TRBJ2-7, with 7 bases matching TRBD1. CDR1 is LNHNV, CDR2 YYDKDF, per germline (reference sequence). The CDR3 runs 15 residues. V dropped 0 bases and J dropped 4; count of bases not matched to a gene: 6. This CDR3 is CATSRDGGRGYEQYF. CDR3 bases: TGTGCCACCAGCAGAGATGGGGGCAGGGGGTACGAGCAGTACTTC.

The genes are TRBV28 and TRBJ1-1; D perhaps matches TRBD1 (5 bases). Germline lookup yields CDR1 MDHEN and CDR2 SYDVKM. The CDR3 runs 14 residues. V lost 6 bases and J lost 1, with 12 bases in between. In DNA form, the CDR3 reads TGTGCCAGCAGATACCTGGGGGGGAACACTGAAGCTTTCTTT. It encodes CASRYLGGNTEAFF.

On this clone itself: Because the CDR3's place on the DNA is in doubt, the DNA is left out and the CDR3 is given as listed by TCRdb. The J gene is TRBJ2-2, the V gene TRBV4-3; the tabulated D call, TRBD2, remains unverified against the DNA. The CDR3 is 14 amino acids in total, end residues counted. The germline V gene encodes CDR1 LGHNA and CDR2 YSLEER. This CDR3 is CASSQEIRFGELFF.

The rearrangement joins TRBV9 to TRBJ2-2, with D uncertain. Per germline, CDR1 SGDLS and CDR2 YYNGEE. The V end was cut by 4 bases, the J end by 0 bases, with 7 bases between. There are 14 residues in the CDR3. The CDR3 DNA follows: TGTGCCAGCAGCTCCCGGGCGAACACCGGGGAGCTGTTTTTT. It translates to CASSSRANTGELFF.

This clone was counted a single time. The chain recombines TRBV7-3 with TRBJ2-1; 7 positions agree with TRBD2. Trimming removed 5 bases from V and 9 bases from J; junction bases left unmatched: 10. The CDR3 spans 14 residues. CDR1 SGHTA and CDR2 FQGTGA come from the germline V gene. CDR3 in amino acids: CASSPSGVPSEQFF. In DNA form, the CDR3 reads TGTGCCAGCAGCCCCAGCGGGGTCCCGAGTGAGCAGTTCTTC.

V and J are TRBV6-1 and TRBJ1-1; TRBD1 is a possible D gene (5 bases). V was trimmed by 5 bases and J by 4 bases, leaving 14 bases between them. CDR1 is MNHNS, CDR2 SASEGT, per germline. The length of the CDR3 is 14 residues. The DNA of the CDR3 is TGTGCCAGCAGTCCGACAGAGTTTGGCACTGAAGCTTTCTTT. Translating gives CASSPTEFGTEAFF.

This chain uses TRBV27 with TRBJ1-6; 7 nucleotides agree with TRBD1. V shed 4 bases, J shed 8 bases, and the junction held 8 bases outside the gene matches. CDR3 length: 15 residues. CDR1 is MNHEY, CDR2 SMNVEV, per germline (reference sequence). This chain's CDR3 is CASSSWDSKDSPLHF. In DNA, the CDR3 is TGTGCCAGCAGTTCCTGGGACAGCAAAGATTCACCCCTCCACTTT.

The gene calls are TRBV5-1 and TRBJ2-7; TRBD1 agrees at 10 bases. V dropped 2 bases and J dropped 3; count of bases not matched to a gene: 2. Germline values: CDR1 SGHRS, CDR2 YFSETQ. The CDR3 length is 14 residues. The CDR3 protein is CASSLRTGGYEQYF. CDR3 DNA: TGCGCCAGCAGCTTACGGACAGGGGGCTACGAGCAGTACTTC.

The V and J genes are TRBV6-1 and TRBJ1-5; TRBD1 matches at 9 bases. CDR3 length: 15 residues. Unmatched junction bases numbered 10, after V lost 4 bases and J lost 9 bases. CDR1 MNHNS and CDR2 SASEGT come from the germline V gene. CDR3 sequence: CASSAAGTGLSPQHF. CDR3 in DNA: TGTGCCAGCAGTGCCGCCGGGACAGGGTTATCGCCCCAGCATTTT.

This clone was found once. CDR3 sequence reads: CASSLDPGTQYF. The CDR3 DNA sequence: TGTGCCAGCAGTCTGGATCCAGGGACCCAGTACTTC. This rearrangement joins TRBV28 to TRBJ2-5; D not resolved. The CDR3 totals 12 residues. In germline, CDR1 is MDHEN, CDR2 SYDVKM. With 5 bases removed from V and 7 bases from J, the gap between germline ends came to 11 bases.

This chain uses TRBV4-2 with TRBJ2-5; TRBD2 aligns across 8 bases. Trimming removed 0 bases from V and 11 bases from J; junction bases left unmatched: 14. This CDR3 has 16 residues. Germline V CDR1 and CDR2: LGHNA, YNFKEQ. The chain's CDR3 is CASSQDGTAGEGEQYF. CDR3 DNA: TGTGCCAGCAGCCAAGATGGTACAGCGGGAGAGGGAGAGCAGTACTTC.

The chain has TRBV6-5 and TRBJ2-7, with 10 bases lining up with TRBD1. J was trimmed by 4 bases and V by 5 bases; bases with no gene match: 5. Germline CDR1 MNHEY, CDR2 SVGAGI. CDR3 length equals 14 residues. The DNA for the CDR3 is TGTGCCAGCAGTCGCGGGACAGGGGAGTACGAGCAGTACTTC. The encoded protein is CASSRGTGEYEQYF.

The rearrangement uses TRBV7-9 and TRBJ2-1, with 12 bases lining up with TRBD2. From germline, CDR1 is SEHNR and CDR2 FQNEAQ (reference sequence). The CDR3 is made up of 16 amino acids. After removal of 5 bases from V and 4 bases from J, the junction contained 6 bases not matched to a gene. CDR3 DNA sequence: TGTGCCAGCAGCGGACGGACTAGCGGGACGTACAATGAGCAGTTCTTC. This sequence encodes CASSGRTSGTYNEQFF.

Here the CDR3 reads CASTQRGRDDGYTF. The CDR3 nucleotides are TGTGCCAGCACCCAGAGGGGCAGGGATGATGGCTACACCTTC. This chain joins TRBV6-5 and TRBJ1-2; maybe TRBD1 (5 bases). Trimming left V 7 bases short and J 6 bases short, with 18 bases between. The CDR3 contains 14 residues. CDR1 MNHEY and CDR2 SVGAGI come from the germline V gene.